This T cell receptor (beta chain) came from a study of cytomegalovirus exposure and HLA in healthy donors. Concerning this clone itself: As yet, its antigen is unknown.

Overall study results and limits: In a later analysis, TCR association rates varied by HLA locus: DRB1 most, HLA-C fewest.

60 Vbeta and 13 Jbeta primers were used in PCR. Profiled with immunoSEQ multiplex PCR; TCRdb holds only in-frame clones, not every one. In the table there are about 170,000 clones, about four fifths of which are singletons. This TCR was sampled from a woman between 45 and 65 years old in good health and CMV-seronegative. Material: PBMCs.

CDR3 loop: CATSRDGGTYEQYF. The DNA of the CDR3 is TGTGCCACCAGCAGAGACGGGGGAACCTACGAGCAGTACTTC. The chain uses TRBV15 and TRBJ2-7; D perhaps matches TRBD2 (6 bases). Germline assignment: CDR1 LNHNV and CDR2 YYDKDF (reference sequence). The CDR3 is 14 residues long. The V and J ends lost 0 bases and 2 bases respectively, with 8 bases between them.